This T cell receptor beta chain derives from a study of T cell changes during pregnancy in multiple sclerosis. Using immunoSEQ multiplex PCR, the repertoire was profiled, and TCRdb retains in-frame clones only, with some absent. The sample contains tens of thousands of clones, around 93% of which appear only once. CDR1 and CDR2 (germline): LNHNV, YYDKDF (reference sequence). The CDR3 has 15 residues. V trimming: 1 base; J trimming: 4 bases; junction bases outside the gene matches: 3. The sequenced sample was peripheral blood, obtained in the first trimester of pregnancy. This TCR derives from a female donor in good health, enrolled as a control in a pregnancy study. The V call is TRBV15, the J call TRBJ1-5; TRBD1 matches 8 bases. In nucleotides, the CDR3 is TGTGCCACCAGCAGAGTAACAGGGGGAAATCAGCCCCAGCATTTT. Protein sequence: CATSRVTGGNQPQHF.